The present entry profiles one T cell receptor (beta chain) with its context. What it binds is not known. This entry belongs to a study of T cell responses to AZD1222 COVID-19 vaccine. Overall study: Whether given at about 4 or about 12 weeks, second doses were pooled.

Study-level results: Repertoires were sampled only after the peak T cell response. Vaccination with two AZD1222 doses was followed by a rise in Spike-specific TCR breadth and depth. Clonal diversity may have been underestimated in mostly white British donors.

Trimming took 3 bases from V and 3 from J; bases not matched to a gene: 4. The germline gives CDR1 SEHNR, CDR2 FQNEAQ (reference sequence). This CDR3 spans 14 amino acids. Method: immunoSEQ multiplex PCR; TCRdb's copy keeps in-frame clones and lacks some. The table lists approximately 150,000 clones, roughly 90% of them singletons. This clonotype originated in an adult in good health. This chain connects TRBV7-9 to TRBJ2-7; 8 nucleotides match TRBD1. Specimen: peripheral blood, collected on day 0 of AZD1222 vaccination. CDR3 amino acids: CASSLTGVHYEQYF. CDR3 coding DNA: TGTGCCAGCAGCTTGACAGGGGTTCACTACGAGCAGTACTTC.